The next 4 T cell receptor beta chains were all read from a single sample in a study of vaccination effects on CD4 cells after COVID-19. Using viral peptide pools, the ViraFEST assay grew out antigen-specific CD4+ T cells prior to sequencing. Between days 9 and 10 of culture, CD4+ T cells were separated out. SARS-CoV-2 infection was confirmed by PCR in the person between March and December 2020. All study participants received two doses of BNT162b2 or mRNA-1273 vaccine. The data were produced by immunoSEQ multiplex PCR, yet TCRdb's version contains in-frame clones alone and is incomplete. The table includes about 15,000 clones, about 74% detected once. Antigens for these TCRs are unknown. Source: CD4+ T cells from PBMCs cultured with HCoV-NL63 spike peptides, taken after COVID-19 vaccination. These receptors were collected from a human donor who had a prior SARS-CoV-2 infection.

The chain couples TRBV24-1 to TRBJ2-5, with D hard to call. Trimming removed 1 base from V and 4 bases from J, with 3 bases in between. This CDR3 region has 12 residues. Germline CDR1 is KGHDR and CDR2 is SFDVKD. CDR3 loop: CATSDLGETQYF. The CDR3 region has the DNA TGTGCCACCAGTGATTTAGGAGAGACCCAGTACTTC.

V gene TRBV7-2 combines with J gene TRBJ1-1; a possible D gene is TRBD1 (5 bases). This CDR3 has 15 amino acids. The germline V gene has CDR1 SGHTA and CDR2 FQGNSA. V gave up 0 bases and J gave up 4 bases, with 12 bases separating them. This CDR3 reads CASSLAQGSGTEAFF. The CDR3 DNA follows: TGTGCCAGCAGCTTAGCGCAGGGTTCGGGCACTGAAGCTTTCTTT.

The chain combines TRBV6-5 with TRBJ2-3; D call uncertain. With 7 bases removed from V and 3 bases from J, the gap between germline ends came to 14 bases. Germline V gene sequence: CDR1 MNHEY, CDR2 SVGAGI. This CDR3 has 14 residues. The CDR3, as DNA: TGTGCCAGCAACAACGGGCTAGGGACAGATACGCAGTATTTT. It yields the protein CASNNGLGTDTQYF.

This clone has a handful of counts. The chain is built from TRBV5-1 and TRBJ1-1; 7 bases fit TRBD1. The CDR3 spans 13 residues. The V gene end was trimmed by 3 bases and the J gene end by 10 bases; junction bases not matched to a gene: 9. CDR1 is SGHRS, CDR2 YFSETQ, per germline. CDR3 DNA: TGCGCCAGCAGCTCTACAGGGGAGGCGGGAGCTTTCTTT. This sequence encodes CASSSTGEAGAFF.